Below, 8 T cell receptor beta chains from the same sample are listed, as sequenced in a study of shared clonotypes between healthy human individuals. Produced via immunoSEQ multiplex PCR; TCRdb's table is partial and in-frame only. The sample shows 650,000 to 800,000 clones, about 91% of them seen only once. Positively selected for CCR7, the CD45RO-negative cells used as naive CD8 cells excluded terminally differentiated effector memory CD45RA+ cells. Sequenced input: naive CD8+ T cells sorted from blood. These receptors were taken from a man aged 30-40 years in good health.

The chain has TRBV11-3 and TRBJ2-1; D unclear. The CDR3 is made up of 16 amino acids. V lost 1 base to trimming and J lost 4 bases, with 14 bases between them. From germline, CDR1 is SGHNT and CDR2 YENEEA. The CDR3 spells CASSLGRTSVYNEQFF. As DNA, the CDR3 is TGTGCCAGCAGCTTAGGCCGAACTTCCGTTTACAATGAGCAGTTCTTC.

The CDR3 loop is CSVGSKTYEQYF. The DNA for the CDR3 is TGCAGCGTTGGAAGCAAGACCTACGAGCAGTACTTC. The chain employs TRBV29-1 and TRBJ2-7; D remains unclear. This CDR3 contains 12 residues. The germline CDR1 and CDR2 sequences are SQVTM and ANQGSEA. V dropped 4 bases and J dropped 2 bases, with 9 bases sitting between them.

A word on this clone: Distinct nucleotide sequences in the sample also encode this CDR3. This sequence joins TRBV7-9 and TRBJ2-7, with a weak D call TRBD2 (6 bases). The length of the CDR3 is 14 residues. The V end was cut by 5 bases, the J end by 2 bases, with 13 bases between. The germline V gene has CDR1 SEHNR and CDR2 FQNEAQ (reference sequence). The DNA for the CDR3 is TGTGCCAGCAGCCCCCCCGGCGGGGCCTACGAGCAGTACTTC. Its protein product is CASSPPGGAYEQYF. Using reference TRBV7-9 and TRBJ2-7 for the parts outside the CDR3, the full variable domain is DTGVSQNPRHKITKRGQNVTFRCDPISEHNRLYWYRQTLGQGPEFLTYFQNEAQLEKSRLLSDRFSAERPKGSFSTLEIQRTEQGDSAMYLCASSPPGGAYEQYFGPGTRLTVT.

V is TRBV19 and J is TRBJ2-1; TRBD1 matches 7 bases. CDR1 and CDR2 from the germline V gene are LNHDA and SQIVND (reference sequence). The CDR3 covers 16 residues. The trim removed 0 bases at V and 6 bases at J, leaving 8 bases unmatched. The CDR3 DNA sequence: TGTGCCAGTAGTATAGATCTATGGGGACAGCCCAATGAGCAGTTCTTC. Translation: CASSIDLWGQPNEQFF.

This chain links TRBV30 with TRBJ2-1; 13 bases match TRBD2. J was trimmed by 8 bases and V by 2 bases; bases with no gene match: 6. CDR1 is GTSNPN, CDR2 SVGIG, per germline (reference sequence). This CDR3 is built from 15 residues. CDR3 nucleotides: TGTGCCTGGAGTAAGGGGACTAGCGGGATGGATGAGCAGTTCTTC. Protein product: CAWSKGTSGMDEQFF.

This chain links TRBV5-4 with TRBJ2-1; D is ambiguous. V was clipped by 4 bases and J by 5 bases, with 7 bases between them. The CDR3 is 12 residues long. Germline loops: CDR1 SGHNT, CDR2 YYREEE (reference sequence). This CDR3 is CASSPTNNEQFF. In nucleotides, the CDR3 is TGTGCCAGCAGCCCAACCAACAATGAGCAGTTCTTC.

The sample holds a few counts of this clone. The chain couples TRBV27 to TRBJ1-5, with D unresolved. Germline lookup yields CDR1 MNHEY and CDR2 SMNVEV (reference sequence). Trimming cost V 5 bases and J 5 bases, with 13 bases left between them. The CDR3 covers 14 residues. The CDR3 region is CASSARTGDQPQHF. CDR3 coding DNA: TGTGCCAGCAGTGCCCGGACTGGGGATCAGCCCCAGCATTTT.

The chain has TRBV5-4 and TRBJ1-2, with D uncertain. V was clipped by 4 bases and J by 5 bases, with 18 bases between them. Looked up from germline, CDR1 is SGHNT and CDR2 is YYREEE (reference sequence). CDR3 length: 15 residues. This chain's CDR3 is CASSPLELGRYGYTF. The CDR3 coding sequence is TGTGCCAGCAGCCCCCTCGAATTAGGTCGGTATGGCTACACCTTC. The full variable domain, rest sourced from reference TRBV5-4 and TRBJ1-2, is ETGVTQSPTHLIKTRGQQVTLRCSSQSGHNTVSWYQQALGQGPQFIFQYYREEENGRGNFPPRFSGLQFPNYSSELNVNALELDDSALYLCASSPLELGRYGYTFGSGTRLTVV.